This TCR beta chain is drawn from a study of naive and memory T cell subsets. Ligated cDNA underwent four rounds of PCR with nested alpha and beta constant region primers and SP2. TCRdb reprocessed the 5' RACE reads via MiXCR and lists one record per CDR3 protein. Of about 32,000 distinct CDR3 sequences in the sample, 16% were seen once. An oligonucleotide containing a UMI was ligated to the 3' end of TCR cDNA. Trimming removed 2 bases from V and 6 bases from J, with 8 bases in between. CDR1 DFQATT and CDR2 SNEGSKA come from the germline V gene (reference sequence). This CDR3 spans 12 amino acids. This clonotype came up many times.

This receptor was identified in a female donor in good health. The rearrangement uses TRBV20-1 and TRBJ2-1, with D maybe TRBD2 (5 bases). The chain's CDR3 is CSARRGPNEQFF. The CDR3 coding sequence is TGCAGTGCTAGACGAGGGCCCAATGAGCAGTTCTTC.